The rows below give T cell receptor beta chains drawn from one sample of a study of early T cells in non-severe SARS-CoV-2 infection. TCRdb re-called the 5' RACE reads through MiXCR, storing one row per CDR3 protein. The top ten clones hold 6.8% of a sample with under 70,000 distinct CDR3 sequences, roughly 5.5% of them seen once. The sample consisted of whole blood. The receptors come from an adult who was a healthcare worker with PCR-confirmed SARS-CoV-2 infection or an uninfected control (not recorded which). Each CDR3 is given with its conserved first and last residue. The D gene is left open where the match is weak. The size entry is marked missing in some rows and otherwise reads once, few, many or a size class.

V	J	D	size	DNA	CDR3
TRBV5-1	TRBJ2-5	NA	few	TGCGCCAGCAGCGTCGGGACGGCTGGTCTCGGGGAGACCCAGTACTTC	CASSVGTAGLGETQYF
TRBV5-1	TRBJ2-5	TRBD2	many	TGCGCCAGCAGCCGCGCGTTAGCGGGGCAAGAGACCCAGTACTTC	CASSRALAGQETQYF
TRBV7-9	TRBJ2-5	NA	many	TGTGCCAGCAGCGGCGGTTTTCGCCACATGGGGACCCAGTACTTC	CASSGGFRHMGTQYF
TRBV6-6	TRBJ2-1	NA	many	TGTGCCAGCAGTTACGGATGGGGATCTACAGTTGAGCAGTTCTTC	CASSYGWGSTVEQFF
TRBV14	TRBJ2-7	NA	few	TGTGCCAGCAGCCTAGACATGGGCGAGCAGTACTTC	CASSLDMGEQYF
TRBV5-1	TRBJ2-1	NA	NA	TGCGCCAGCAACCCAGGGGCGCACGGAGGAAAGGAGCAGTTCTTC	CASNPGAHGGKEQFF
TRBV12-3/TRBV12-4	TRBJ1-6	NA	many	TGTGCCAGCAGAGCGCCGGGAGGTTATAATTCACCCCTCCACTTT	CASRAPGGYNSPLHF
TRBV4-2	TRBJ1-1	NA	many	TGTGCCAGCAGCCAAGATATGGGGGCTGAAGCTTTCTTT	CASSQDMGAEAFF
TRBV5-1	TRBJ2-3	TRBD1	few	TGCGCCAGCAGCTTCACAGGGGCCTGGGGCACAGATACGCAGTATTTT	CASSFTGAWGTDTQYF
TRBV12-3/TRBV12-4	TRBJ1-2	NA	many	TGTGCCAGCAGTACATGGAACTATGGCTACACCTTC	CASSTWNYGYTF
TRBV14	TRBJ2-1	TRBD1	many	TGTGCCAGCAGCCAGAGACAGGGGTATCCCTACAATGAGCAGTTCTTC	CASSQRQGYPYNEQFF
TRBV6-2/TRBV6-3	TRBJ2-5	TRBD1	NA	TGTGCCAGCAGTCAGGGACAGCCCCAGTACTTC	CASSQGQPQYF
TRBV20-1	TRBJ2-3	NA	NA	TGCAGTGCTGAGGATGGCCATACGCAGTATTTT	CSAEDGHTQYF
TRBV5-1	TRBJ2-7	TRBD1	few	TGCGCCAGCAGCCCCACTGGGACAGGGGGTGGCGAGCAGTACTTC	CASSPTGTGGGEQYF
TRBV5-1	TRBJ2-1	TRBD2	few	TGCGCCAGCAGCGTAGCCAACCCTCTAGCGGACAATGAGCAGTTCTTC	CASSVANPLADNEQFF
TRBV12-2	TRBJ2-1	NA	few	TGTGCAAGTCGCTTAGCCGGAAATAAGAATAAGGAATTACCCTACAATGAGCAGTTCTTC	CASRLAGNKNKELPYNEQFF
TRBV7-9	TRBJ2-5	NA	many	TGTGCCAGCAGCTTATCGGCAGGTTTGACGGAGACCCAGTACTTC	CASSLSAGLTETQYF
TRBV6-5	TRBJ2-6	TRBD2	few	TGTGCCAGCAGTTACCGATTACTAGCGGGAGACTCTGGGGCCAACGTCCTGACTTTC	CASSYRLLAGDSGANVLTF
TRBV6-2/TRBV6-3	TRBJ1-1	TRBD1	many	TGTGCCAGCAGATCGGGACAGGCTGAAGCTTTCTTT	CASRSGQAEAFF
TRBV20-1	TRBJ2-3	NA	many	TGCAGTGCTTACCCGGGACTCGGGGCTGCAGATACGCAGTATTTT	CSAYPGLGAADTQYF
TRBV12-3/TRBV12-4	TRBJ1-1	NA	many	TGTGCCAGCAGTTCCCCTCGAGTGGGAGCTTTCTTT	CASSSPRVGAFF
TRBV29-1	TRBJ2-1	NA	many	TGCAGCGTTCCCGGGACAATCTACAATGAGCAGTTCTTC	CSVPGTIYNEQFF
TRBV5-1	TRBJ2-3	NA	NA	TGCGCCAGCAGACCGGGTACTAGCACAGATACGCAGTATTTT	CASRPGTSTDTQYF
TRBV19	TRBJ2-3	NA	many	TGTGCCAGTCAAGGGGTACAGGGTCACGATACGCAGTATTTT	CASQGVQGHDTQYF
TRBV24-1	TRBJ1-5	NA	NA	TGTGCCACCAGTGATTCCACAGGAGGGGGGGAGCCCCAGCATTTT	CATSDSTGGGEPQHF
TRBV3-1	TRBJ2-5	NA	NA	TGTGCCAGCAGCCAGTGGGACTCCAAGGCCCAGTACTTC	CASSQWDSKAQYF
TRBV30	TRBJ2-2	NA	NA	TGTGCCTGGAGTCTACCAGGGAGGAACACCGGGGAGCTGTTTTTT	CAWSLPGRNTGELFF
TRBV13	TRBJ1-6	NA	many	TGTGCCAGCAGCCTAGGGCAACCTGGGGATAATTCACCCCTCCACTTT	CASSLGQPGDNSPLHF
TRBV6-5	TRBJ2-2	TRBD2	many	TGTGCCAGCAGTTACTCGCCCGGGGGGGCCTGGCGGGAGCTGTTTTTT	CASSYSPGGAWRELFF
TRBV7-9	TRBJ2-7	NA	few	TGTGCCAGCAGGGAACAGGGCCCCTCCTACGAGCAGTACTTC	CASREQGPSYEQYF
TRBV19	TRBJ2-5	TRBD1	NA	TGTGCCAGTAGTACCCCGGGACAGGGGGAAGAGACCCAGTACTTC	CASSTPGQGEETQYF
TRBV7-2	TRBJ2-7	NA	many	TGTGCCAGCAGCGACCTGGGTCAGAGAGAGCAGTACTTC	CASSDLGQREQYF
TRBV20-1	TRBJ1-1	TRBD1	many	TGCAGTGCTAGACCCCGGGACAGGGGATCCGGTGAAGCTTTCTTT	CSARPRDRGSGEAFF
TRBV24-1	TRBJ2-7	TRBD2	many	TGTGCCACCAGTGAATCTCCGGGACTAGCGGGAGGAACCTACGAGCAGTACTTC	CATSESPGLAGGTYEQYF
TRBV4-1	TRBJ2-1	TRBD2	many	TGCGCCAGCAGCCAGCGGACTAGCGGGGACTCCTACAATGAGCAGTTCTTC	CASSQRTSGDSYNEQFF
TRBV2	TRBJ1-5	TRBD1	many	TGTGCCAGCAGCCCAAGGGGACAGGTCAATCAGCCCCAGCATTTT	CASSPRGQVNQPQHF
TRBV7-6	TRBJ2-1	TRBD1	many	TGTGCCAGCAGCTTACGTGGGCAGGGGGCGATTAGCTCCTACAATGAGCAGTTCTTC	CASSLRGQGAISSYNEQFF
TRBV4-2	TRBJ2-3	NA	many	TGTGCCAGCAGCCAAGCAGGTTCCACAGATACGCAGTATTTT	CASSQAGSTDTQYF
TRBV5-5	TRBJ1-5	NA	NA	TGTGCCAGCAGGGTGGGAAGCGGTCAGAGCAATCAGCCCCAGCATTTT	CASRVGSGQSNQPQHF
TRBV20-1	TRBJ2-7	NA	few	TGCAGTGCTAGAGGGCTAGCGAGCTACGAGCAGTACTTC	CSARGLASYEQYF